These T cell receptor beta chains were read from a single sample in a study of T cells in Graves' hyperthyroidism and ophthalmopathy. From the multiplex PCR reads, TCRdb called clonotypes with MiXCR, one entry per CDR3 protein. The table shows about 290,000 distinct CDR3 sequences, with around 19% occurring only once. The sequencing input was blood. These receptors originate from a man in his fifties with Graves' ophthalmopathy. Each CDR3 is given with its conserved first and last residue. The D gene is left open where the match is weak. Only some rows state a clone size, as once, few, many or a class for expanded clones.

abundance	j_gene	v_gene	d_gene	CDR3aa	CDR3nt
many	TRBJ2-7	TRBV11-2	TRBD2	CAIKTSGRAGPSYEQYF	TGTGCCATCAAGACTAGCGGGAGGGCCGGTCCCTCCTACGAGCAGTACTTC
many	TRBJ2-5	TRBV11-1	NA	CASSPGRKYQETQYF	TGTGCCAGCAGCCCCGGACGGAAGTACCAAGAGACCCAGTACTTC
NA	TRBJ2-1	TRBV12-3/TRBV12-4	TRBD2	CASSLKAGGTVSYNEQFF	TGTGCCAGCAGTTTAAAGGCGGGAGGGACAGTCTCCTACAATGAGCAGTTCTTC
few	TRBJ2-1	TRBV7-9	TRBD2	CASSLAGRGGNEQFF	TGTGCCAGCAGCTTAGCGGGACGGGGGGGCAATGAGCAGTTCTTC
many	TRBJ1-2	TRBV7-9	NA	CASSTSQGANYGYTF	TGTGCCAGCAGTACTAGCCAGGGAGCTAACTATGGCTACACCTTC
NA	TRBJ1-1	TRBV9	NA	CASSVAQGNTEAFF	TGTGCCAGCAGCGTAGCCCAGGGGAACACTGAAGCTTTCTTT
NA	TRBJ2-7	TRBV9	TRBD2	CASSVSGTKDYEQYF	TGTGCCAGCAGCGTTTCCGGGACTAAGGACTACGAGCAGTACTTC
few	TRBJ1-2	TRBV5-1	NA	CASSLGGRANYGYTF	TGCGCCAGCAGCTTGGGTGGCAGGGCGAACTATGGCTACACCTTC
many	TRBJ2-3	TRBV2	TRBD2	CASSIALSGSSDTQYF	TGTGCCAGCAGTATAGCGTTAAGCGGGAGTTCAGATACGCAGTATTTT
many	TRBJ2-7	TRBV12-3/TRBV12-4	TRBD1	CASSRQGGVLEQYF	TGTGCCAGCAGTCGACAGGGGGGGGTGCTCGAGCAGTACTTC
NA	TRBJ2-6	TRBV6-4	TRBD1	CASSDLTGGALAF	TGTGCCAGCAGTGACTTGACAGGGGGCGCGTTGGCTTTC
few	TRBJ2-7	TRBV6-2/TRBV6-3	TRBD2	CASSYPRATSGRLRYEQYF	TGTGCCAGCAGTTACCCCCGGGCGACTAGCGGGAGGTTAAGATACGAGCAGTACTTC
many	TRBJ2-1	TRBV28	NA	CASSPRYNEQFF	TGTGCCAGCAGCCCCCGTTACAATGAGCAGTTCTTC
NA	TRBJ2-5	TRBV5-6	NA	CASSPGSTPRGTQYF	TGTGCCAGCAGCCCCGGTTCAACCCCGCGTGGGACCCAGTACTTC
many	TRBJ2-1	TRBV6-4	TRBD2	CASSDSSGSYNEQFF	TGTGCCAGCAGTGACTCTAGCGGGAGCTACAATGAGCAGTTCTTC
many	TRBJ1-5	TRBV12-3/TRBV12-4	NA	CASSLAPRTVLLGNQPQHF	TGTGCCAGCAGTTTAGCGCCCCGGACTGTCTTACTTGGCAATCAGCCCCAGCATTTT
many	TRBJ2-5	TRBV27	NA	CASSFRTEETQYF	TGTGCCAGCAGTTTCAGGACGGAAGAGACCCAGTACTTC
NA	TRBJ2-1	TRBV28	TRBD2	CASTWASGTNNEQFF	TGTGCCAGCACTTGGGCTAGCGGGACAAACAATGAGCAGTTCTTC
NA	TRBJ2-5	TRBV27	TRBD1	CASSPTQGAAETQYF	TGTGCCAGCAGTCCGACACAGGGGGCTGCCGAGACCCAGTACTTC
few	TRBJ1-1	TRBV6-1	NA	CASLPRQGLNTEAFF	TGTGCCAGCCTCCCCAGGCAGGGGCTGAACACTGAAGCTTTCTTT
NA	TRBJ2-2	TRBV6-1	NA	CASSWGDTANTGELFF	TGTGCCAGCAGTTGGGGGGACACCGCGAACACCGGGGAGCTGTTTTTT
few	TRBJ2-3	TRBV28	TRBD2	CASSLGLAIPTDTQYF	TGTGCCAGCAGTTTAGGACTAGCGATACCCACAGATACGCAGTATTTT
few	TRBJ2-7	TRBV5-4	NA	CASSLEQASSYEQYF	TGTGCCAGCAGCTTGGAACAGGCTAGCTCCTACGAGCAGTACTTC
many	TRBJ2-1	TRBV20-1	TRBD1	CSALTGTGGYNEQFF	TGCAGTGCCCTAACGGGGACAGGGGGTTACAATGAGCAGTTCTTC
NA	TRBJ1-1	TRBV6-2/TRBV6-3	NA	CASGGQREAFF	TGTGCCAGCGGAGGACAGCGTGAAGCTTTCTTT
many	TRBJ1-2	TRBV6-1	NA	CASTPAPPRGLAYGYTF	TGTGCCAGCACCCCCGCGCCGCCCCGGGGGCTGGCCTATGGCTACACCTTC
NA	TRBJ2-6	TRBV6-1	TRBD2	CASSERLAGRSGANVLTF	TGTGCCAGCAGTGAGAGACTAGCGGGAAGGTCTGGGGCCAACGTCCTGACTTTC
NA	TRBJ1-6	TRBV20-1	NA	CSARDQTGSSPLHF	TGCAGTGCTAGAGATCAAACAGGGAGTTCACCCCTCCACTTT
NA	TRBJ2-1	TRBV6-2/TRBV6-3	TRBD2	CASNLGLAASYNEQFF	TGTGCCAGCAATCTTGGACTAGCGGCATCCTACAATGAGCAGTTCTTC
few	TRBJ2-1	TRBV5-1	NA	CASSLVEGPYNEQFF	TGCGCCAGCAGCTTGGTAGAGGGCCCCTACAATGAGCAGTTCTTC
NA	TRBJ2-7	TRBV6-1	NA	CASWAGQLSYEQYF	TGTGCCAGCTGGGCGGGCCAACTCTCCTACGAGCAGTACTTC
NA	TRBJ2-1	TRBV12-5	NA	CASGPRLNEQFF	TGTGCTAGTGGCCCCCGCCTGAATGAGCAGTTCTTC
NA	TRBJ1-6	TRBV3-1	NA	CASSQEGTGLNSPLHF	TGTGCCAGCAGCCAAGAGGGGACGGGACTAAATTCACCCCTCCACTTT
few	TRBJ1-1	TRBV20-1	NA	CSARRITEAFF	TGCAGTGCTAGACGGATCACTGAAGCTTTCTTT
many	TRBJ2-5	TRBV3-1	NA	CASSQFSIQETQYF	TGTGCCAGCAGCCAATTCAGCATACAAGAGACCCAGTACTTC
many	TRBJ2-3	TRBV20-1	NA	CSAKRSLSGTDTQYF	TGCAGTGCTAAACGTAGCCTCAGTGGCACAGATACGCAGTATTTT
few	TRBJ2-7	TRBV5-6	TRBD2	CASSLPGLASEQYF	TGTGCCAGCAGCCTCCCGGGACTAGCAAGCGAGCAGTACTTC
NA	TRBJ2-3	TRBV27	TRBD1	CASSPLGTGKTDMQYF	TGTGCCAGCAGTCCACTCGGGACAGGGAAAACAGATATGCAGTATTTT
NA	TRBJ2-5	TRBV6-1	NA	CASSRAEYQETQYF	TGTGCCAGCAGCCGAGCAGAGTACCAAGAGACCCAGTACTTC
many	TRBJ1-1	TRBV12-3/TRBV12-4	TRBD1	CASGEQGVEWTEAFF	TGTGCCAGCGGCGAACAGGGGGTTGAATGGACTGAAGCTTTCTTT
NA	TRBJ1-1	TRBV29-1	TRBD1	CSAGQGVNTEAFF	TGCAGCGCCGGACAGGGCGTGAACACTGAAGCTTTCTTT
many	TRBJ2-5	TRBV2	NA	CASVRGQETQYF	TGTGCCAGCGTTCGGGGGCAAGAGACCCAGTACTTC
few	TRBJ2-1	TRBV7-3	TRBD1	CASSSGGSTNEQFF	TGTGCCAGCAGCTCAGGGGGAAGCACGAATGAGCAGTTCTTC
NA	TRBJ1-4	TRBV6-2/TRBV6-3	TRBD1	CASSPGTGAGANEKLFF	TGTGCCAGCAGTCCCGGGACAGGGGCTGGAGCTAATGAAAAACTGTTTTTT
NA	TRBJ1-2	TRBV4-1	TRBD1	CASSTGTGGGYGYTF	TGCGCCAGCAGCACCGGGACAGGGGGCGGCTATGGCTACACCTTC
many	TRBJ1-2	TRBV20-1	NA	CSARDPAGKGGQGGYTF	TGCAGTGCTAGAGATCCGGCAGGGAAAGGGGGTCAGGGCGGCTACACCTTC
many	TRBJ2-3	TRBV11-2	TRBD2	CASSRRLAGGSDTQYF	TGTGCCAGCAGTCGTCGACTAGCGGGAGGCTCAGATACGCAGTATTTT
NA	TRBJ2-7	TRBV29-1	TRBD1	CSVWTGRSYEQYF	TGCAGCGTTTGGACAGGGCGCTCCTACGAGCAGTACTTC
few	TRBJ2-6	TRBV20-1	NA	CSARGVSGANVLTF	TGCAGTGCTAGAGGTGTTTCCGGGGCCAACGTCCTGACTTTC
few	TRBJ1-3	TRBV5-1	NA	CASSLAQTSGNTIYF	TGCGCCAGCAGCTTGGCCCAGACCTCTGGAAACACCATATATTTT
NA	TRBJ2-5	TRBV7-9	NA	CASSPGFATQETQYF	TGTGCCAGCAGCCCAGGGTTTGCAACACAAGAGACCCAGTACTTC
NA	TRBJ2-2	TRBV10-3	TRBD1	CAISELEGGAPGELFF	TGTGCCATCAGTGAGTTGGAAGGGGGCGCGCCCGGGGAGCTGTTTTTT
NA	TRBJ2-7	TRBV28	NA	CASSGMEGPSSYEQYF	TGTGCCAGCAGTGGGATGGAGGGGCCGAGCTCCTACGAGCAGTACTTC
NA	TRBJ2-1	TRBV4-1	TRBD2	CASRPGTSGSGEQFF	TGCGCCAGCAGGCCCGGGACTAGCGGGAGCGGTGAGCAGTTCTTC